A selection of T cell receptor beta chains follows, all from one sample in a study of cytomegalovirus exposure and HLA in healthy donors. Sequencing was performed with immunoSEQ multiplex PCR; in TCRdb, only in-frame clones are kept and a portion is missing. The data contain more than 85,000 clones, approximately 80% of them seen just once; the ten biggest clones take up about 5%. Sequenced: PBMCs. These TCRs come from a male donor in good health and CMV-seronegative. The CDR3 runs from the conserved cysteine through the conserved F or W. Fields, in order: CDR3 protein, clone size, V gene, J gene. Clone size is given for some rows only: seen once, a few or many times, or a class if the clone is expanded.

CDR3: CASTLGGIGNEQFF
size: .
V: TRBV9
J: TRBJ2-1

CDR3: CASSPQGQGGYGYTF
size: .
V: TRBV7-2
J: TRBJ1-2

CDR3: CASSLVGTSEADTQYF
size: .
V: TRBV7-2
J: TRBJ2-3

CDR3: CSVGTAGSQETQYF
size: .
V: TRBV29-1
J: TRBJ2-5

CDR3: CAISDTTGDIRTSGYNEQFF
size: .
V: TRBV10-3
J: TRBJ2-1

CDR3: CASSASGSRSYEQYF
size: few
V: TRBV5-1
J: TRBJ2-7

CDR3: CSEGLLGGYTF
size: .
V: TRBV20-1
J: TRBJ1-2

CDR3: CASSGQGSYNEQFF
size: .
V: TRBV2
J: TRBJ2-1

CDR3: CASSLLDRRSTEAFF
size: .
V: TRBV28
J: TRBJ1-1

CDR3: CASSLPGLAGLIYEQYF
size: .
V: TRBV27
J: .

CDR3: CASSLLGDNQPQHF
size: .
V: TRBV5-6
J: TRBJ1-5

CDR3: CASSVAGTSGRTNEQFF
size: .
V: TRBV9
J: TRBJ2-1

CDR3: CASSPLNYGYTF
size: .
V: TRBV11-2
J: TRBJ1-2

CDR3: CASSLKSGLQETQYF
size: .
V: TRBV6-1
J: TRBJ2-5

CDR3: CSAQGLAGFTDTQYF
size: .
V: TRBV29-1
J: TRBJ2-3

CDR3: CASSQETPSNYGYTF
size: .
V: TRBV4-2
J: TRBJ1-2

CDR3: CASSKDRSHSPFDGYTF
size: .
V: TRBV5-6
J: TRBJ1-2

CDR3: CASSLGLAGGPGETQYF
size: .
V: TRBV27
J: TRBJ2-5

CDR3: CASSLSWGMGTDTQYF
size: .
V: TRBV9
J: TRBJ2-3

CDR3: CASSFARQGASGYTF
size: few
V: TRBV7-2
J: TRBJ1-2

CDR3: CASGARTGSRNEQFF
size: .
V: TRBV6-1
J: TRBJ2-1

CDR3: CASSFGTGAGYEQYF
size: .
V: TRBV27
J: TRBJ2-7

CDR3: CASIEGRTYEQYF
size: .
V: TRBV2
J: TRBJ2-7

CDR3: CASSERYGSSYEQYF
size: .
V: TRBV6-1
J: TRBJ2-7

CDR3: CASSQEARLTANYGYTF
size: .
V: TRBV4-3
J: TRBJ1-2

CDR3: CASSSTSGSDEQFF
size: .
V: TRBV5-1
J: TRBJ2-1

CDR3: CASSQDPASGITIQFF
size: .
V: TRBV4-2
J: TRBJ2-1

CDR3: CASSPDRDLARRGTDTQYF
size: few
V: TRBV7-9
J: TRBJ2-3

CDR3: CAWSLGSGSHEQFF
size: .
V: TRBV30
J: TRBJ2-1

CDR3: CASSQGGDRSTRQYF
size: few
V: TRBV7-6
J: TRBJ2-7

CDR3: CASRRNTGTATEAFF
size: .
V: TRBV10-2
J: TRBJ1-1

CDR3: CASSTRDTRRF
size: .
V: TRBV28
J: TRBJ2-7

CDR3: CASSPRQGAIEQYF
size: .
V: TRBV19
J: TRBJ2-7

CDR3: CASSSTGDPMNTEAFF
size: .
V: TRBV5-1
J: TRBJ1-1

CDR3: CASALNAGAYEQYF
size: .
V: TRBV27
J: TRBJ2-7

CDR3: CASSESAGRDIGSGNTIYF
size: .
V: TRBV6-1
J: TRBJ1-3

CDR3: CASSLEWGNHNEQFF
size: .
V: TRBV5-4
J: TRBJ2-1

CDR3: CASSLDTGFSDTQYF
size: .
V: TRBV7-8
J: TRBJ2-3

CDR3: CASKAGVGRTEAFF
size: .
V: TRBV2
J: TRBJ1-1

CDR3: CASSQDVRGEQYF
size: .
V: TRBV4-2
J: TRBJ2-7

CDR3: CSVGDPGPSAGGYTF
size: .
V: TRBV29-1
J: TRBJ1-2

CDR3: CASSEAWALSVLTF
size: .
V: TRBV6-1
J: TRBJ2-6

CDR3: CASTQTGLAGLTGELFF
size: .
V: TRBV21-1
J: TRBJ2-2

CDR3: CASSSTPSGNTIYF
size: few
V: TRBV5-1
J: TRBJ1-3

CDR3: CASSLISGREGSEQYF
size: .
V: TRBV27
J: TRBJ2-7